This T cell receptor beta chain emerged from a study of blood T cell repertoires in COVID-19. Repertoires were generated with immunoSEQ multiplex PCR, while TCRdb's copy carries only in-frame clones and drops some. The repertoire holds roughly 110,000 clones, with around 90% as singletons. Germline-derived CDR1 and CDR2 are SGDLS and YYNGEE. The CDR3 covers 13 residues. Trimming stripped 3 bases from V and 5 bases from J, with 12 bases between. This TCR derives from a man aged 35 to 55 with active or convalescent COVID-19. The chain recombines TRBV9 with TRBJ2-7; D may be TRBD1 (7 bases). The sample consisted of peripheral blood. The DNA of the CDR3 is TGTGCCAGCAGCGGAGGGGGCGGGGACGAGCAGTACTTC. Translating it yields CASSGGGGDEQYF.